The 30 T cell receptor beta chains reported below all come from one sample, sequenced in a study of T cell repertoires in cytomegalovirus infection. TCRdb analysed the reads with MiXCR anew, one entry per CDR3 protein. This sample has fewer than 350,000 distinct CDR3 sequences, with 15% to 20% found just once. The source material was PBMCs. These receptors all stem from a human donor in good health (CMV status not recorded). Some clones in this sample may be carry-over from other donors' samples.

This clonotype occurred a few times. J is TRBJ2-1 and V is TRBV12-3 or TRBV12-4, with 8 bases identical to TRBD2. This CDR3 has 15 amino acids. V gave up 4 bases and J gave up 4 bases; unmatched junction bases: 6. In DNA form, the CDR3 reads TGTGCCAGCAGTTCCCTCCAGCGGGGGTACAATGAGCAGTTCTTC. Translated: CASSSLQRGYNEQFF.

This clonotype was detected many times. The chain's CDR3 is CASSLFPNTEAFF. The CDR3 region has the DNA TGTGCCAGCAGCTTATTTCCCAACACTGAAGCTTTCTTT. The chain is built from TRBV7-9 and TRBJ1-1; D not resolved. The CDR3 length is 13 residues. V dropped 2 bases and J dropped 2 bases, with 6 bases sitting between them. Germline lookup yields CDR1 SEHNR and CDR2 FQNEAQ (reference sequence). Combining the CDR3 with reference TRBV7-9 and TRBJ1-1 gives the whole variable domain DTGVSQNPRHKITKRGQNVTFRCDPISEHNRLYWYRQTLGQGPEFLTYFQNEAQLEKSRLLSDRFSAERPKGSFSTLEIQRTEQGDSAMYLCASSLFPNTEAFFGQGTRLTVV.

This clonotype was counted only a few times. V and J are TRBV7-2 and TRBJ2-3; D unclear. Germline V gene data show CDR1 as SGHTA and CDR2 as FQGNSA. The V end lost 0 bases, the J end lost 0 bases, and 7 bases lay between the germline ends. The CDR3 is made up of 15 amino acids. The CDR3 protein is CASSLAWASTDTQYF. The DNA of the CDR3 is TGTGCCAGCAGCTTAGCTTGGGCTAGCACAGATACGCAGTATTTT.

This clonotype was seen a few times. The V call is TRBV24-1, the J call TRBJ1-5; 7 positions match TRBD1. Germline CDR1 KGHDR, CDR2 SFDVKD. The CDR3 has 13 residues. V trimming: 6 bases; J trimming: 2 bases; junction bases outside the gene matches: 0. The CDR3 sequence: CATSQGGNQPQHF. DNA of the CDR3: TGTGCCACCAGTCAGGGGGGCAATCAGCCCCAGCATTTT.

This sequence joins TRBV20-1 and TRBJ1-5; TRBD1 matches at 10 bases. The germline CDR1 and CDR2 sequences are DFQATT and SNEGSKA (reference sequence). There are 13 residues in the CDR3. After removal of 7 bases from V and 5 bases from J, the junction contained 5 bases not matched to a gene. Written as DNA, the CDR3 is TGCAGTGAAGGGGACAGGGGTTATCAGCCCCAGCATTTT. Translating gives CSEGDRGYQPQHF.

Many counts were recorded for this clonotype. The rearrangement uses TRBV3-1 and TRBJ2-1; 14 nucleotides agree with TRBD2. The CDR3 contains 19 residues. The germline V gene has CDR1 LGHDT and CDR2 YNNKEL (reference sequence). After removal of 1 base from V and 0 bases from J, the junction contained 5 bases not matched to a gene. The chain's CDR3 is CASSQGGLAGVLSYNEQFF. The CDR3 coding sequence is TGTGCCAGCAGCCAAGGGGGACTAGCGGGGGTCCTCTCCTACAATGAGCAGTTCTTC.

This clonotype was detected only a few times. CDR3 region: CARGPSDPVTIYF. In DNA, the CDR3 is TGTGCCAGGGGACCCAGTGACCCGGTTACCATATATTTT. This chain links TRBV27 with TRBJ1-3; a possible D gene is TRBD1 (5 bases). The CDR3 contains 13 residues. The V end lost 9 bases, the J end lost 10 bases, and 19 bases lay between the germline ends. Germline V gene data show CDR1 as MNHEY and CDR2 as SMNVEV (reference sequence).

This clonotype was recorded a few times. The CDR3 nucleotides read TGTGCCAGCAGTGAATCGAGCGAGTTAGGGGCGCCCGCGGAAAAACTGTTTTTT. It translates to CASSESSELGAPAEKLFF. This chain joins TRBV25-1 and TRBJ1-4, with D perhaps TRBD1 (5 bases). The ends were cut back, 1 base at V and 8 bases at J, with 23 bases in the middle. This CDR3 is 18 amino acids long. The germline CDR1 and CDR2 sequences are MGHDK and SYGVNS. The whole variable domain, filled in from reference TRBV25-1 and TRBJ1-4, reads EADIYQTPRYLVIGTGKKITLECSQTMGHDKMYWYQQDPGMELHLIHYSYGVNSTEKGDLSSESTVSRIRTEHFPLTLESARPSHTSQYLCASSESSELGAPAEKLFFGSGTQLSVL.

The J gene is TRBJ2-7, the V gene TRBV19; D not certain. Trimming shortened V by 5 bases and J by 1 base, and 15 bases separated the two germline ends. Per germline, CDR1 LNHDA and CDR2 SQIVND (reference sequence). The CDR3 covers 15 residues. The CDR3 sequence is CASSPVLSRSYEQYF. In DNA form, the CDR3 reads TGTGCCAGTAGTCCTGTTTTGTCGCGGTCCTACGAGCAGTACTTC. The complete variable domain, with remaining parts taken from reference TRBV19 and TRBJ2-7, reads DGGITQSPKYLFRKEGQNVTLSCEQNLNHDAMYWYRQDPGQGLRLIYYSQIVNDFQKGDIAEGYSVSREKKESFPLTVTSAQKNPTAFYLCASSPVLSRSYEQYFGPGTRLTVT.

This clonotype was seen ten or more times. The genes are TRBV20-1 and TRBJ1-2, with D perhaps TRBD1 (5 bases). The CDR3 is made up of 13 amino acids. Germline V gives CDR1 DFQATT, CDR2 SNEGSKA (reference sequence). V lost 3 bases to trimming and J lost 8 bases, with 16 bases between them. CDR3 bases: TGCAGTGCTAGTATTGGGGGTTTGTACGGCTACACCTTC. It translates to CSASIGGLYGYTF.

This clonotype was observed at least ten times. The CDR3 region is CASRLRSGDIQYF. Written as DNA, the CDR3 is TGTGCCAGTAGACTAAGATCCGGGGACATTCAGTACTTC. The chain is built from TRBV19 and TRBJ2-4; tentative D call: TRBD2 (5 bases). The germline V and J ends were trimmed by 6 bases and 8 bases, with 14 bases remaining between them. The CDR3 is 13 residues long. CDR1 LNHDA and CDR2 SQIVND come from the germline V gene (reference sequence).

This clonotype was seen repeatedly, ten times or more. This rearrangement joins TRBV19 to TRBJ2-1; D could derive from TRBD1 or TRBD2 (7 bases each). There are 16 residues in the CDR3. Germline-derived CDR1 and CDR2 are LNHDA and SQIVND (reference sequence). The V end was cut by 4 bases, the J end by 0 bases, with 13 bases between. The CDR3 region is CASSKSGDSSYNEQFF. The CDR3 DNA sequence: TGTGCCAGTAGTAAGAGCGGGGACAGCTCCTACAATGAGCAGTTCTTC. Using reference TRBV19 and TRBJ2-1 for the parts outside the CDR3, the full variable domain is DGGITQSPKYLFRKEGQNVTLSCEQNLNHDAMYWYRQDPGQGLRLIYYSQIVNDFQKGDIAEGYSVSREKKESFPLTVTSAQKNPTAFYLCASSKSGDSSYNEQFFGPGTRLTVL.

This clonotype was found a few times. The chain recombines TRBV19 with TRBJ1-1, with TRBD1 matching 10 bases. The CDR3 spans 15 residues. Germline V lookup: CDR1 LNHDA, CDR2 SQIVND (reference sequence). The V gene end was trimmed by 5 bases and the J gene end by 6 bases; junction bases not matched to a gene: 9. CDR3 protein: CASSRMPGQGPEAFF. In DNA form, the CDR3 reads TGTGCCAGTAGTCGTATGCCGGGACAGGGGCCTGAAGCTTTCTTT.

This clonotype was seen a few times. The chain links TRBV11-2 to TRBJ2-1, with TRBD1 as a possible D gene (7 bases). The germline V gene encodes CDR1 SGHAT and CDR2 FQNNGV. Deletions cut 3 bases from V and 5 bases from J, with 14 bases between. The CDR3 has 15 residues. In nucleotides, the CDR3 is TGTGCCAGCAGCTTGGGGCAGGGGGGAAACAATGAGCAGTTCTTC. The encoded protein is CASSLGQGGNNEQFF.

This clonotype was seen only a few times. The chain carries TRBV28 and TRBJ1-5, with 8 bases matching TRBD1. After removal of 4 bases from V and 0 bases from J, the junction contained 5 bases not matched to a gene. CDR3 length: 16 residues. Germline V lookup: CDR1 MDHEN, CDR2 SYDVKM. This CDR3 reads CASSSDRGNSNQPQHF. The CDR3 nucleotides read TGTGCCAGCAGTTCCGACAGGGGAAATAGCAATCAGCCCCAGCATTTT.

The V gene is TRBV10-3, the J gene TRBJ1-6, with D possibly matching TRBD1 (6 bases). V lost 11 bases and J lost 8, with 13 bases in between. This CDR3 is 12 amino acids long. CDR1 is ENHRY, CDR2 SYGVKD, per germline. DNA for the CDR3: TGTGCCGCAGGGGCGGGAGATTCACCCCTCCACTTT. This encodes CAAGAGDSPLHF.

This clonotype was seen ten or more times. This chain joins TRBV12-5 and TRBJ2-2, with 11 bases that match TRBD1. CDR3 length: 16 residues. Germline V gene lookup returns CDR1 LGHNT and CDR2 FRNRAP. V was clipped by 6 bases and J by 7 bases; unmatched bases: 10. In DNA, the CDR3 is TGTGCTAGTGGCCCGACTGGACAGGGGGCTGACGGGGAGCTGTTTTTT. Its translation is CASGPTGQGADGELFF.

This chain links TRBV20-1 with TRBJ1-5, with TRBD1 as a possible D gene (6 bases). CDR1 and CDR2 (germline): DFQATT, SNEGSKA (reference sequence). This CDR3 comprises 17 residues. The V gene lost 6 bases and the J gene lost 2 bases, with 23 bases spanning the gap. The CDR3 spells CSALHDRWVSGNQPQHF. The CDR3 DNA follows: TGCAGTGCCCTACACGACAGGTGGGTTTCGGGCAATCAGCCCCAGCATTTT.

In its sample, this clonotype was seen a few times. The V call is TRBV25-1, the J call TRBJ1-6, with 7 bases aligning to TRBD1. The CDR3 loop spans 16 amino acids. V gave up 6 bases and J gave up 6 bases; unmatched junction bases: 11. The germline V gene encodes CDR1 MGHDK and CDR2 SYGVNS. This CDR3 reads CASRKRTGQLNSPLHF. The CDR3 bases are TGTGCCAGCAGAAAACGCACGGGACAGCTTAATTCACCCCTCCACTTT.

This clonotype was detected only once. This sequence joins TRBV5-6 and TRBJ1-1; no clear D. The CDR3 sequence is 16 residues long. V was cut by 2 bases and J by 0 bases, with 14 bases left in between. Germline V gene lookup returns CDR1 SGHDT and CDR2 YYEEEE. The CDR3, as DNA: TGTGCCAGCAGCTTTCGGCCAGAGGTCATGAACACTGAAGCTTTCTTT. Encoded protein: CASSFRPEVMNTEAFF.

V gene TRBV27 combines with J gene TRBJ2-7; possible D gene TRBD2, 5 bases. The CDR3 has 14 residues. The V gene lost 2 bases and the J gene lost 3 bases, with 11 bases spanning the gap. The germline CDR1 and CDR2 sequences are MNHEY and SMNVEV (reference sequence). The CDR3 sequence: CASSLVWESYEQYF. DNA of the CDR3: TGTGCCAGCAGTTTAGTCTGGGAGAGCTACGAGCAGTACTTC.

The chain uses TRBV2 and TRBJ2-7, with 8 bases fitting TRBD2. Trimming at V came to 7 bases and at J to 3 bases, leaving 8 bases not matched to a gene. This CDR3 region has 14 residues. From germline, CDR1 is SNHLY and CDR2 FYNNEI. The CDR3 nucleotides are TGTGCCAGCAAACTCCCCGGGACTAGCTACGAGCAGTACTTC. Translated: CASKLPGTSYEQYF.

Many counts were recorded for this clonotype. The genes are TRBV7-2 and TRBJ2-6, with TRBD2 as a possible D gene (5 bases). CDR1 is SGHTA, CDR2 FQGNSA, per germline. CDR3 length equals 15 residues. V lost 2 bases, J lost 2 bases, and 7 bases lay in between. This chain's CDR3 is CASSLSGTGANVLTF. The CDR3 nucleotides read TGTGCCAGCAGCTTAAGCGGCACTGGGGCCAACGTCCTGACTTTC.

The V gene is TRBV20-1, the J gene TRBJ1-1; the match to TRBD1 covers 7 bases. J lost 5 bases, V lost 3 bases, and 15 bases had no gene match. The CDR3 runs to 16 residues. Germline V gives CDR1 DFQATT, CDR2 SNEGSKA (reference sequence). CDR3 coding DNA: TGCAGTGCTAGTGATGGGACAGCTTCCCGGAATACTGAAGCTTTCTTT. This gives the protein CSASDGTASRNTEAFF.

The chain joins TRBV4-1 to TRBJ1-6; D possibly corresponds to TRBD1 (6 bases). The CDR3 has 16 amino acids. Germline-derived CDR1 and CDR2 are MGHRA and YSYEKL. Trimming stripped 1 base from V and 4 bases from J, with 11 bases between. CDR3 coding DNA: TGCGCCAGCAGCCAAGGACAGGAATTGTATAATTCACCCCTCCACTTT. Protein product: CASSQGQELYNSPLHF.

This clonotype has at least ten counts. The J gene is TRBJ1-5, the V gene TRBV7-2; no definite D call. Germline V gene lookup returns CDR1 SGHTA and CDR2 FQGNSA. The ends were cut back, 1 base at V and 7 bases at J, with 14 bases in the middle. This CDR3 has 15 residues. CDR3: CASSLGGVGQQPQHF. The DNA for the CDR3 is TGTGCCAGCAGCTTAGGCGGGGTAGGTCAGCAGCCCCAGCATTTT.

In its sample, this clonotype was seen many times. The CDR3 DNA reads TGTGCCAGCAGCCCAGGACCACGAGGGACTGAAGCTTTCTTT. This codes for CASSPGPRGTEAFF. The genes are TRBV7-2 and TRBJ1-1; D is ambiguous. This CDR3 has 14 amino acids. Germline V gene sequence: CDR1 SGHTA, CDR2 FQGNSA. Between the trimmed V and J ends, which lost 5 bases and 5 bases, there was a span of 15 bases.

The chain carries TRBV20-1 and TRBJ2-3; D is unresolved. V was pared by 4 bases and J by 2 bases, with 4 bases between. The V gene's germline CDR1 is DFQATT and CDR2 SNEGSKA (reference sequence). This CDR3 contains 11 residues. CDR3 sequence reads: CSATYTDTQYF. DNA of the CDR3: TGCAGTGCTACCTACACAGATACGCAGTATTTT.

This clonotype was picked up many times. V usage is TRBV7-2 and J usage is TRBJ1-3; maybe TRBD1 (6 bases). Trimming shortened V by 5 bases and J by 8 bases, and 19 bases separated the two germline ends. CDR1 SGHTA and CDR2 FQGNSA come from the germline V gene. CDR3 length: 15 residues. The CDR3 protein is CASSLSEWGRYTIYF. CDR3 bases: TGTGCCAGCAGCCTATCCGAGTGGGGGCGGTACACCATATATTTT.

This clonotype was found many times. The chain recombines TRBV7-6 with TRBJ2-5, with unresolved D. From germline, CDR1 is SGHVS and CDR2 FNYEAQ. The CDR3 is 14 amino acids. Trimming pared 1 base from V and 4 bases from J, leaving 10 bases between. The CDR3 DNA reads TGTGCCAGCAGCTTAGTTAATGTAGGAGAGACCCAGTACTTC. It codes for CASSLVNVGETQYF.